Given below is one T cell receptor (beta chain) in context. Its antigen is still unknown. The sample belongs to a study of cytomegalovirus exposure and HLA in healthy donors. Study conclusions and caveats: Subsequent analysis of the approximately 110 validation repertoires found a tendency for first-cohort TCR clusters to co-occur. The majority of TCR sequences were rare, yet some public TCRs appeared in many donors.

Donors were drawn from the 120-subject validation cohort, separate from the approximately 680-subject first cohort. Here immunoSEQ multiplex PCR was the method, and the copy in TCRdb shows in-frame clones only, minus some. The sample holds 250,000 to 350,000 clones; about nine tenths are singletons and the top ten take under 0.85%. Trimming took 4 bases from V and 5 from J, leaving 14 bases between them. CDR1 SGHDT and CDR2 YYEEEE come from the germline V gene. The CDR3 is made up of 14 amino acids. The chain links TRBV5-6 to TRBJ2-3; weak D call: TRBD1 (5 bases). This TCR came from a young woman in good health and CMV-seronegative. The sample taken for sequencing was PBMCs. The CDR3 nucleotides are TGTGCCAGCAGCGGCTACTTAAGGGGAGATACGCAGTATTTT. Its translation: CASSGYLRGDTQYF.